Reported below is one T cell receptor (beta chain). The antigen remains unidentified. The junction departs from germline at one end; a sequencing error may be responsible. CDR1 is MGHDK, CDR2 SYGVNS, per germline. This CDR3 has 15 residues. Genomic DNA, the template, was used for profiling of the TCR beta VDJ and CDR3. TCRdb itself ran the reads through MiXCR, one entry per CDR3 protein. Of about 120,000 distinct CDR3 sequences in the sample, 58% were seen once. Patients who underwent sequencing had shown CD8+CD57+ cell expansion by flow cytometry. When blood sampling took place, the patients had received no therapy. This sample is part of a study of CD8+CD57+ T cells in acquired aplastic anemia. Across the study: Average DNA yield from sorted CD4+ and CD8+ cells was approximately 3 ug. Overall study findings and caveats: Between patients and controls, around 27 CD8+ CDR3 sequences were found in common. Patients and healthy controls showed no significant CD8+ Simpson's diversity difference.

The chain couples TRBV25-1 to TRBJ2-1; maybe TRBD2 (7 bases). The sample was sorted CD4+, CD8+, or CD8+CD57+ T cells (not recorded which) from PBMCs. This clonotype was obtained from a human donor with aplastic anemia. CDR3 sequence reads: CATSMPGGPYNEQFF. The CDR3 nucleotides are TGTGCCACCAGTATGCCCGGGGGGCCTTACAATGAGCAGTTCTTC.